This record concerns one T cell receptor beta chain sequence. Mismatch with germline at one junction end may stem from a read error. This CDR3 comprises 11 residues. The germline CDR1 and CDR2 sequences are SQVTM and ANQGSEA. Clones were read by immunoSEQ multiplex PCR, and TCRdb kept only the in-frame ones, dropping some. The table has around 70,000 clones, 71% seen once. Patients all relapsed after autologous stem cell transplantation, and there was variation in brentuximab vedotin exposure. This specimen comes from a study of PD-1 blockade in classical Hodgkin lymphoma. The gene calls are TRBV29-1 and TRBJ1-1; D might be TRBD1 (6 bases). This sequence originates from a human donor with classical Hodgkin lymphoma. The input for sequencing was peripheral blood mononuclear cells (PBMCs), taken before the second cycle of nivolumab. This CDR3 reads CSVEGGRGDTF. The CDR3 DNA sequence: TGCAGCGTTGAAGGCGGACGAGGGGACACCTTT.